A selection of T cell receptor beta chains follows, all from one sample in a study of blood T cell repertoires in COVID-19. Assay: immunoSEQ multiplex PCR; the TCRdb copy retains only in-frame clones and omits some. The table has 150,000 or so clones, under 90% seen once. The sequenced sample was PBMCs or T cells enriched from blood (not recorded which). The receptors stem from a man between 60 and 75 years old who had recovered from COVID-19. CDR3s leave out the opening cysteine and the closing phenylalanine or tryptophan.

V gene,J gene,CDR3 protein
TRBV5-1,TRBJ1-3,ASSLAGGFGNTIY
TRBV29-1,TRBJ1-1,SVARTGNTEAF
TRBV9,TRBJ2-5,ASSPRDRGNQETQY
TRBV5-4,TRBJ2-7,ASGTYGSYEQY
TRBV10-3,TRBJ1-3,AISEGQGNSGNTIY
TRBV28,TRBJ2-2,ASSLDTGFPGELF
TRBV9,TRBJ1-5,ASSAYSNQPQH
TRBV11-3,TRBJ2-2,ASSLEQAGGELF
TRBV19,TRBJ1-5,ASSMAGGDGQPQH
TRBV5-1,TRBJ1-3,ASSLDSASGNTIY
TRBV27,TRBJ2-1,ASSQRKRDREQF
TRBV7-3,TRBJ2-1,ASSLSPSYNEQF
TRBV7-8,TRBJ2-7,ASSPYETVIEAYEQY
TRBV3-1/TRBV3-2,TRBJ2-5,ASSQDLRSGETQY
TRBV19,TRBJ2-3,ASSPGQGLGDTQY
TRBV6-5,TRBJ2-2,ASRPAGTTGELF
TRBV5-1,TRBJ1-4,ASSLDRVDEKLF
TRBV4-2,TRBJ2-5,ASSQVQGREQETQY
TRBV7-8,TRBJ2-5,ASSPVASGVGETQY
TRBV6-1,TRBJ2-7,ASSENSGYEQY
TRBV19,TRBJ1-5,ASSTLGQMVGQPQH
TRBV12-3/TRBV12-4,TRBJ1-6,ASSGLYNSPLH
TRBV11-3,TRBJ2-7,ASSLGGQDDYEQY
TRBV27,TRBJ1-5,ASSTNYRGRQPQH
TRBV15,TRBJ2-3,ATSRDRGFDTQY
TRBV5-1,TRBJ2-3,ASTTSGRGQSDTQY
TRBV27,TRBJ1-6,ASSLSPRGIDSPLH
TRBV24-1,TRBJ2-3,ATSDAYEDTQY
TRBV29-1,TRBJ1-2,SGLTGNYGYT
TRBV5-6,TRBJ2-5,ASTYTKWGGETQY
TRBV28,TRBJ2-6,ASKKYGSGANVLT
TRBV9,TRBJ2-1,ASSVAQGAPLYEQF
TRBV28,TRBJ1-4,ASSLPGQGPLGNEKLF
TRBV4-1,TRBJ2-2,ASSLEGSGGFGELF
TRBV27,TRBJ2-4,ASSSPTSGMWFQY
TRBV5-1,TRBJ2-2,ASSGGQGVTGELF
TRBV5-8,TRBJ1-5,ASSAQMNQPQH
TRBV9,TRBJ2-7,ASSVGDTPYGEQY
TRBV11-3,TRBJ2-1,ASSSGTSGRLGGNEQF
TRBV10-3,TRBJ1-5,ASSGTGRGNQPQH
TRBV11-2,TRBJ2-5,ASSLDSSSGGETQY
TRBV28,TRBJ2-3,ASSRQAHLTDTQY
TRBV18,TRBJ1-5,ASSPAETYNQPQH
TRBV9,TRBJ2-2,ASSVGGLHTGELF
TRBV28,TRBJ1-1,ASSFGGKSEAF
TRBV6-4,TRBJ2-1,ASSEDSRNEQF
TRBV15,TRBJ1-1,ATSRVAQGTEAF
TRBV2,TRBJ2-7,ASSRTGTAVYEQY
TRBV10-2,TRBJ1-2,ASSEGTGFNYGYT
TRBV19,TRBJ1-5,ASSNGGVSNQPQH
TRBV12-3/TRBV12-4,TRBJ1-6,ASSPTLTSPLH
TRBV27,TRBJ2-2,ASRSYPNTGELF
TRBV7-9,TRBJ1-2,ASSSTGGDGYT
TRBV15,TRBJ1-2,ATSSKVRDREDYGYT
TRBV24-1,TRBJ2-3,ATSGLTGGADTQY